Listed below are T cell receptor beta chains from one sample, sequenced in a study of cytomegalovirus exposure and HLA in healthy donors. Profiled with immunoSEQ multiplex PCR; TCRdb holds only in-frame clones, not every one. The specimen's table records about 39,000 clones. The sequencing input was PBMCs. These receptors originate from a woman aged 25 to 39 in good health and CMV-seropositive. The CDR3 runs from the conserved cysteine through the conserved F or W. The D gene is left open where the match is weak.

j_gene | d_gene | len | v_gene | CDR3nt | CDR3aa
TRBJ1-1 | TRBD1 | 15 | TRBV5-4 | TGTGCCAGCAGCTCGAATAACAGGGGGAACACTGAAGCTTTCTTT | CASSSNNRGNTEAFF
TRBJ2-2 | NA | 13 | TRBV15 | TGTGCCACCAGGGCCCCGAACACCGGGGAGCTGTTTTTT | CATRAPNTGELFF
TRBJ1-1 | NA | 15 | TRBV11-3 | TGTGCCAGCAGCTTTGGGGCGTCAGGTCTCCCTGAAGCTTTCTTT | CASSFGASGLPEAFF
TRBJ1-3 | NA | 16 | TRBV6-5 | TGTGCCAGCAGTTACGGGGGCCCTGGCTCTGGAAACACCATATATTTT | CASSYGGPGSGNTIYF
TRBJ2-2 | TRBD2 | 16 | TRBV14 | TGTGCCAGCAGCCATCGACTAGCGGGGTATAACGGGGAGCTGTTTTTT | CASSHRLAGYNGELFF
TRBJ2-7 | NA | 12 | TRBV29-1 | TGCAGCGTTGAAGGACAGAATTACGAGCAGTACTTC | CSVEGQNYEQYF
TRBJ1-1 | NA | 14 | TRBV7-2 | TGTGCCAGCAGCTCGACTAGGGTGAACACTGAAGCTTTCTTT | CASSSTRVNTEAFF
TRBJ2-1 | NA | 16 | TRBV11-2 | TGTGCCAGCAGCTTAGATGAGAGTCCTCCTAACAATGAGCAGTTCTTC | CASSLDESPPNNEQFF
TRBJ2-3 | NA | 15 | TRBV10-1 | TGCGCCAGCAGTGAGCCGCAGGGTAACACAGATACGCAGTATTTT | CASSEPQGNTDTQYF
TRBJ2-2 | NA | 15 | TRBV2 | TGTGCCAGCAGTGAGCGGACTTCGAACACCGGGGAGCTGTTTTTT | CASSERTSNTGELFF
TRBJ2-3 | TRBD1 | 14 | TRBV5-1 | TGCGCCAGCAGTGGACAGGGTGGCACAGATACGCAGTATTTT | CASSGQGGTDTQYF
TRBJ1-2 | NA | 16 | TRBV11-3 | TGTGCCAGCAGCCCGTATAAGACAGGACCAGAATATGGCTACACCTTC | CASSPYKTGPEYGYTF
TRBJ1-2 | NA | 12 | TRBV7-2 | TGTGCCAGCAGCTTCCCGGGGTTGCTCGGCACCTTC | CASSFPGLLGTF
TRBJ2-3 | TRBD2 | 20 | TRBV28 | TGTGCCAGCAGTTTATGGGGACTAGCGGGGGGTCCAATTCGCACAGATACGCAGTATTTT | CASSLWGLAGGPIRTDTQYF
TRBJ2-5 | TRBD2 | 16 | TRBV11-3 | TGTGCCAGCAGGGCTTACGAGCGGGGGCCTTTGGAGACCCAGTACTTC | CASRAYERGPLETQYF
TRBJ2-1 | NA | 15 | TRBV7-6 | TGTGCCAGCAGCTCCATGACTAGTCCCTACAATGAGCAGTTCTTC | CASSSMTSPYNEQFF
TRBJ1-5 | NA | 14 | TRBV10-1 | TGCGCCAGCAGTTCAGGGATAGGCAATCAGCCCCAGCATTTT | CASSSGIGNQPQHF
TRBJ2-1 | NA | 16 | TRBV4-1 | TGCGCCAGCAGCCAAGACGGGGTGGAGGGCTACAATGAGCAGTTCTTC | CASSQDGVEGYNEQFF
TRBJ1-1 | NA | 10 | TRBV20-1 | TGCGCCCTGGCGGGCACTGAAGCTTTCTTT | CALAGTEAFF
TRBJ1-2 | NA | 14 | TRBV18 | TGTGCCAGCTCACCACGGGGGGACCTATGGGGCTACACCTTC | CASSPRGDLWGYTF
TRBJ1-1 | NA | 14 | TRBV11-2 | TGTGCCAGCAGCCCACCCCACAGGAACACTGAAGCTTTCTTT | CASSPPHRNTEAFF
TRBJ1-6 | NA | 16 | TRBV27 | TGTGCCAGCAGTTTACGAGGCCGCTCCTATAATTCACCCCTCCACTTT | CASSLRGRSYNSPLHF
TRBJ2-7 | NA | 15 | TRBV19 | TGTGCCAGTAGTCCACTGGCCGGAGCCTCCTACGAGCAGTACTTC | CASSPLAGASYEQYF
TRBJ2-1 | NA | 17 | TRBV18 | TGTGCCAGCTCACCCTCTGGGAGCGAAGAATCCGACAATGAGCAGTTCTTC | CASSPSGSEESDNEQFF
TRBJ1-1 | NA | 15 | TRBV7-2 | TGTGCCAGCAGCTTCCAGTCTGGCAGGAACACTGAAGCTTTCTTT | CASSFQSGRNTEAFF
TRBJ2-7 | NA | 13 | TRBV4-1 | TGCGCCAGCAGCCAAGGGACACCTTACGAGCAGTACTTC | CASSQGTPYEQYF
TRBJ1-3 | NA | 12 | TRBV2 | TGTGCCAGCCGTCCAGCGGGGGACACCATATATTTT | CASRPAGDTIYF
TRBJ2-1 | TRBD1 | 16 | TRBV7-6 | TGTGCCAGCAGCCCGGGTTGGGGACAGCCTAACATGGAGCAGTTCTTC | CASSPGWGQPNMEQFF
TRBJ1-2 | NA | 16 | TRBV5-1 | TGCGCCAGCAGCTTGCGGTCAGGGCCATACCTCTATGGCTACACCTTC | CASSLRSGPYLYGYTF
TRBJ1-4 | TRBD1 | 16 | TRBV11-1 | TGTGCCAGCAGCTCCAGATCCGGGACAGGGGAGGAAAAACTGTTTTTT | CASSSRSGTGEEKLFF
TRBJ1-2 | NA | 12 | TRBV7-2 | TGTGCCAGCAGCTTAGGGACAGCCGGCTACACCTTC | CASSLGTAGYTF
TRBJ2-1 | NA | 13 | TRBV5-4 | TGTGCCAGCAGACTGGACAGTTACAATGAGCAGTTCTTC | CASRLDSYNEQFF
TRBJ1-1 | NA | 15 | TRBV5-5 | TGTGCCAGCAGCTTGCTGGCCACGATGAACACTGAAGCTTTCTTT | CASSLLATMNTEAFF
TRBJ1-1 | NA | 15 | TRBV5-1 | TGCGCCAGCAGCGACCCCCGGGACATAAACACTGAAGCTTTCTTT | CASSDPRDINTEAFF
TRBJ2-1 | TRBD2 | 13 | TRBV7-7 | TGTGCTAGCAGCTTAGTGCGCGGGAGTGAGCAGTTCTTC | CASSLVRGSEQFF
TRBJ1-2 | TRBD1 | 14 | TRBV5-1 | TGCGCCAGCAGCTTGTACATACAGGGGTCTGGCTACACCTTC | CASSLYIQGSGYTF
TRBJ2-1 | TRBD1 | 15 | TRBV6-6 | TGTGCCAGCAGCCCACAGGGGGCTCGATACAATGAGCAGTTCTTC | CASSPQGARYNEQFF
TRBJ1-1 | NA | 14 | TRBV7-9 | TGTGCCAGCAGCTCAACGACAGTGAACACTGAAGCTTTCTTT | CASSSTTVNTEAFF
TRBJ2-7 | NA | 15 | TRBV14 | TGTGCCAGCAGCCAAGACAGGATAAGAGCCTACGAGCAGTACTTC | CASSQDRIRAYEQYF
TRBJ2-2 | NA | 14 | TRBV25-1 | TGTGCCAGTACCAGGGAATCGAACACCGGGGAGCTGTTTTTT | CASTRESNTGELFF
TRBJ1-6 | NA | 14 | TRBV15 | TGTGCCACCAGCCCGGACAGACTTTCTCCACCCCTCCACTTT | CATSPDRLSPPLHF